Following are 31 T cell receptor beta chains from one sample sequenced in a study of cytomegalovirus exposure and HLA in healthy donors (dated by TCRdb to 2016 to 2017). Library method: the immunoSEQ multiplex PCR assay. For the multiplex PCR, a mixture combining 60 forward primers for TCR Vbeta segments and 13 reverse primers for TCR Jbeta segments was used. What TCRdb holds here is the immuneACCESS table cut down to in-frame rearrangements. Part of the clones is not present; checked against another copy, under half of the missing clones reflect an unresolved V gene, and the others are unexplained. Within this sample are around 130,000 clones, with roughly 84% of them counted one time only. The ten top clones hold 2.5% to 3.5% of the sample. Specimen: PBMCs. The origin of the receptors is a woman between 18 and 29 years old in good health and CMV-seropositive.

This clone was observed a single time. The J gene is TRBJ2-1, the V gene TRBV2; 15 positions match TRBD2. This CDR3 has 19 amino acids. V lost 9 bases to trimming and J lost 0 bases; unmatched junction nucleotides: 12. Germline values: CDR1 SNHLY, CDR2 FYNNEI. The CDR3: CASQNLGLAGGSSYNEQFF. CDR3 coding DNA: TGTGCCAGTCAAAACCTGGGACTAGCGGGGGGAAGCTCCTACAATGAGCAGTTCTTC.

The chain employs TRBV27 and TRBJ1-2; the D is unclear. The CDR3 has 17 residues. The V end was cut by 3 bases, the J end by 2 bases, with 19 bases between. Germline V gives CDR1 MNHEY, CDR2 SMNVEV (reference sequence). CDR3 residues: CASSLNGNTFRNYGYTF. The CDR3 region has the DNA TGTGCCAGCAGTTTGAACGGGAACACCTTTAGGAACTATGGCTACACCTTC.

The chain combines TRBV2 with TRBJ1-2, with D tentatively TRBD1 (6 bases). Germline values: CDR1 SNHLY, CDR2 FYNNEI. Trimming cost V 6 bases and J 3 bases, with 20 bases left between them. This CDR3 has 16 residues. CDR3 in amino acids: CASRGQKDARDYGYTF. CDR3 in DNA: TGTGCCAGCAGAGGACAGAAAGATGCTCGAGACTATGGCTACACCTTC.

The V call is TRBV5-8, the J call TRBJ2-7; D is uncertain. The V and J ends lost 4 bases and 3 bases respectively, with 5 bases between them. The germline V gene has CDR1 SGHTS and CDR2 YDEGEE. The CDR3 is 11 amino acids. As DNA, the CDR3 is TGTGCCAGCAGCCAGTACTACGAGCAGTACTTC. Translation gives CASSQYYEQYF.

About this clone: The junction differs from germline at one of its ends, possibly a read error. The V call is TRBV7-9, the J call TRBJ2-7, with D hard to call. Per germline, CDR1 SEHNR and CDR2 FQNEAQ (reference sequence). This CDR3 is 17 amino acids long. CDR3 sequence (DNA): TGTTCCAGCAGCTTAGCCCCACCGAAGGTGACATCCTACGAGCAGTACTTC. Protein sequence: CSSSLAPPKVTSYEQYF.

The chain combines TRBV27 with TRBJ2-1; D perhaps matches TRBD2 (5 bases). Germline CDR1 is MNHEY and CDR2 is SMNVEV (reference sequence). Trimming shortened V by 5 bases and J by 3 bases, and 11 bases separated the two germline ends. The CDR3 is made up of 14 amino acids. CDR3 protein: CASSPRTLYNEQFF. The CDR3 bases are TGTGCCAGCAGTCCCCGGACTCTCTACAATGAGCAGTTCTTC.

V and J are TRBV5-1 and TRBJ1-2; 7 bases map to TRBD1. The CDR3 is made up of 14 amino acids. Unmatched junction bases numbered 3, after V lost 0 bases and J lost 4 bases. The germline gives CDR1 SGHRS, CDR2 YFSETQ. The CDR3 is CASSLEGAAYGYTF. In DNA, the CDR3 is TGCGCCAGCAGCTTGGAGGGGGCAGCCTATGGCTACACCTTC.

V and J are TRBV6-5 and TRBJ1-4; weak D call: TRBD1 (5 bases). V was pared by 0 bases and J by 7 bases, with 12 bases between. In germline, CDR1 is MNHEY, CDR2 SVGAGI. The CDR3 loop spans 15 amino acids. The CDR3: CASSYSKGKGEKLFF. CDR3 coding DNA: TGTGCCAGCAGTTACTCGAAGGGGAAGGGTGAAAAACTGTTTTTT.

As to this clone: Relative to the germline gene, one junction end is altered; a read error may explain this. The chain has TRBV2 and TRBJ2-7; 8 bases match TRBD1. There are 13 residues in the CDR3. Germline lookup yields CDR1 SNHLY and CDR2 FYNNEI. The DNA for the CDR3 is TGTGCCAGCAGCCCCGGACAGGGCTTGGGGTTCCACTTC. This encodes CASSPGQGLGFHF.

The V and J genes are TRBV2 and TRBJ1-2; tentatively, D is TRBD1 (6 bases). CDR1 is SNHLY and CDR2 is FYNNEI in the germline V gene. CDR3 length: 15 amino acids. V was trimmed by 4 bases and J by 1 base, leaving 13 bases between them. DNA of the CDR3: TGTGCCAGCAGTGGCGAGACAGGCTTTAACTATGGCTACACCTTC. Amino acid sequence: CASSGETGFNYGYTF.

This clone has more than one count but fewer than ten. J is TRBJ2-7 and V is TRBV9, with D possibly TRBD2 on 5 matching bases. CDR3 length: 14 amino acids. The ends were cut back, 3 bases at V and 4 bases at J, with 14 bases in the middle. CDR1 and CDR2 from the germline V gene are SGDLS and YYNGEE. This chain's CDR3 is CASSAGSGRYEQYF. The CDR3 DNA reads TGTGCCAGCAGCGCGGGGTCGGGTCGGTACGAGCAGTACTTC. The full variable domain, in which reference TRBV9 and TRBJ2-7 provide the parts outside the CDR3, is DSGVTQTPKHLITATGQRVTLRCSPRSGDLSVYWYQQSLDQGLQFLIQYYNGEERAKGNILERFSAQQFPDLHSELNLSSLELGDSALYFCASSAGSGRYEQYFGPGTRLTVT.

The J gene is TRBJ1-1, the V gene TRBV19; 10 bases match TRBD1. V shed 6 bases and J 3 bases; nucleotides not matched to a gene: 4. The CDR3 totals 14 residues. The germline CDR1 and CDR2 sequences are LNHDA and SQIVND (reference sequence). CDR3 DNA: TGTGCCAGTAGCAAGACAGGGGGCGACACTGAAGCTTTCTTT. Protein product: CASSKTGGDTEAFF. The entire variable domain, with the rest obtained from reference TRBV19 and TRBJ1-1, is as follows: DGGITQSPKYLFRKEGQNVTLSCEQNLNHDAMYWYRQDPGQGLRLIYYSQIVNDFQKGDIAEGYSVSREKKESFPLTVTSAQKNPTAFYLCASSKTGGDTEAFFGQGTRLTVV.

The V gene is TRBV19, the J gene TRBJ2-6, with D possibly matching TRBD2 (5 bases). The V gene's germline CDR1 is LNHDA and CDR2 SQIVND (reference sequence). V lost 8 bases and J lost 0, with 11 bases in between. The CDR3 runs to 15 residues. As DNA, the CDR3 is TGTGCCAGTGGGATACGGGGCTCTGGGGCCAACGTCCTGACTTTC. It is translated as CASGIRGSGANVLTF.

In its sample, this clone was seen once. CDR3 loop: CASSFSGGLSYEQYF. In DNA, the CDR3 is TGTGCCAGCAGCTTTAGCGGGGGGCTTTCCTACGAGCAGTACTTC. The chain recombines TRBV7-9 with TRBJ2-7, with 10 nucleotides matching TRBD2. Looked up from germline, CDR1 is SEHNR and CDR2 is FQNEAQ (reference sequence). This CDR3 region has 15 residues. V trimming: 3 bases; J trimming: 1 base; junction bases outside the gene matches: 3.

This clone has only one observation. The DNA of the CDR3 is TGTGCCAGCAGCGTTATATCTAGCGGGGCTTGGGGCGGGGAGCTGTTTTTT. Translated: CASSVISSGAWGGELFF. This rearrangement joins TRBV9 to TRBJ2-2, with 9 bases that match TRBD2. The length of the CDR3 is 17 residues. The germline CDR1 and CDR2 sequences are SGDLS and YYNGEE. The V segment lost 2 bases and the J segment 7 bases; nucleotides outside the gene matches: 12.

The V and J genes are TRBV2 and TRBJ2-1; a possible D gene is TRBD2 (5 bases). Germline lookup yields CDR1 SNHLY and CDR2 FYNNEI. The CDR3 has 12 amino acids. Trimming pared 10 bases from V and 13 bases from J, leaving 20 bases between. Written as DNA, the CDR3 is TGTGCCACCGGCCTGGGAGAGTCCCCCCAGTTCTTC. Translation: CATGLGESPQFF.

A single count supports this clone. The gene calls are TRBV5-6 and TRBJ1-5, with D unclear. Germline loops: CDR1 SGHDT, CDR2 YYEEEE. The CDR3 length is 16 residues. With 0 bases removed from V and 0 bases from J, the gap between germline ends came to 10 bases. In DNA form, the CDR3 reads TGTGCCAGCAGCTTGGGACTTACTAATAGCAATCAGCCCCAGCATTTT. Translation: CASSLGLTNSNQPQHF. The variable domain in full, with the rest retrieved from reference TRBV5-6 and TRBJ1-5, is DAGVTQSPTHLIKTRGQQVTLRCSPKSGHDTVSWYQQALGQGPQFIFQYYEEEERQRGNFPDRFSGHQFPNYSSELNVNALLLGDSALYLCASSLGLTNSNQPQHFGDGTRLSIL.

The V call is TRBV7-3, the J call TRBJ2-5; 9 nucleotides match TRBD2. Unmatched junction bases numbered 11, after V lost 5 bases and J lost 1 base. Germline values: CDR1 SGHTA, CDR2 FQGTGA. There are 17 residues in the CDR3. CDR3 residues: CASSLGRLRGGQETQYF. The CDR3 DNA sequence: TGTGCCAGCAGCCTAGGGAGGTTGCGGGGGGGCCAAGAGACCCAGTACTTC. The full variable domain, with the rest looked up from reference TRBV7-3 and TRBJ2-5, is GAGVSQTPSNKVTEKGKYVELRCDPISGHTALYWYRQSLGQGPEFLIYFQGTGAADDSGLPNDRFFAVRPEGSVSTLKIQRTERGDSAVYLCASSLGRLRGGQETQYFGPGTRLLVL.

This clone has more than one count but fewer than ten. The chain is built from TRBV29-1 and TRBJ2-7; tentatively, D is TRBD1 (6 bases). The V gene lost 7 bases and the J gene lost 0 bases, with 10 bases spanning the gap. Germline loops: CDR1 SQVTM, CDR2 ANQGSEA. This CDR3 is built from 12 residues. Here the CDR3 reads CSASTGSYEQYF. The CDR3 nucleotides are TGCAGCGCCTCGACAGGCTCCTACGAGCAGTACTTC.

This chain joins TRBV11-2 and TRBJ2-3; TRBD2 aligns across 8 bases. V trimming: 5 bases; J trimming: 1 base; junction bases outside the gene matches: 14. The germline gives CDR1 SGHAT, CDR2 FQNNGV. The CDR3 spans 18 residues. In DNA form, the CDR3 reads TGTGCCAGCAGCCTCCTGGGTACCGGAGCGGGGGGCACAGATACGCAGTATTTT. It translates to CASSLLGTGAGGTDTQYF.

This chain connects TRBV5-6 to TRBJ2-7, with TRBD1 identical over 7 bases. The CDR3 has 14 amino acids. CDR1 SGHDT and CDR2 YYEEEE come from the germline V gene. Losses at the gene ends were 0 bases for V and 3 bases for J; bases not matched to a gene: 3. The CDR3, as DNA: TGTGCCAGCAGCTTGGGACAGGGTAACTACGAGCAGTACTTC. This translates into CASSLGQGNYEQYF.

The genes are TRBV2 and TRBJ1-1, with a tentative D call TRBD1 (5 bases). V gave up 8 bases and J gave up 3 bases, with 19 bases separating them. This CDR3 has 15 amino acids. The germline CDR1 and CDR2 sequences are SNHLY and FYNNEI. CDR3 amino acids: CASGNDNLGDTEAFF. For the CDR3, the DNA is TGTGCCAGCGGGAACGACAACCTAGGGGACACTGAAGCTTTCTTT.

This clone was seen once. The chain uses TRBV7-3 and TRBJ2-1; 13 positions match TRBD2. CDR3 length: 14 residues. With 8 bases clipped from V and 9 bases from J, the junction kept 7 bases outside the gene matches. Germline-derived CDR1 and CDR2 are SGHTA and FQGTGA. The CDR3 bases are TGTGCCAGCGAACTAGCGGGGGGGTTGGGTGAGCAGTTCTTC. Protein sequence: CASELAGGLGEQFF.

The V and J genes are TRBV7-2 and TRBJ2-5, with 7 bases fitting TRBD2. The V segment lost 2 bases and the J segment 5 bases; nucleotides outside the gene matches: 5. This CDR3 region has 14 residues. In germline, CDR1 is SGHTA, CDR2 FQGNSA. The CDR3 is CASSLRLAGETQYF. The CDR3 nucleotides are TGTGCCAGCAGCTTAAGACTAGCCGGTGAGACCCAGTACTTC.

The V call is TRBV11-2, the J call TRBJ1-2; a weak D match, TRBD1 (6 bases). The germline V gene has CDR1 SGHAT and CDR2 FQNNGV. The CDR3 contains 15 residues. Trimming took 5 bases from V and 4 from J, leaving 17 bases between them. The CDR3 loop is CASSPEQGRAYGYTF. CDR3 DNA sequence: TGTGCCAGCAGCCCCGAGCAGGGGCGAGCCTATGGCTACACCTTC.

The DNA of the CDR3 is TGTGCCAGCAGTTCCAGGGGATTTTGGAATGGCTACACCTTC. It codes for CASSSRGFWNGYTF. The J gene is TRBJ1-2, the V gene TRBV27; D may be TRBD1 (6 bases). The ends were cut back, 4 bases at V and 6 bases at J, with 15 bases in the middle. The CDR3 length is 14 residues. The germline gives CDR1 MNHEY, CDR2 SMNVEV (reference sequence).

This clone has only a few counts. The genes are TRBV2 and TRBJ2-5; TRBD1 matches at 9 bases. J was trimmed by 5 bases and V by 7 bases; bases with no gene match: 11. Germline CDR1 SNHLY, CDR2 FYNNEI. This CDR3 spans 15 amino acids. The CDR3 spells CASTQQGADLETQYF. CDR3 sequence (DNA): TGTGCCAGCACCCAACAGGGGGCCGATTTGGAGACCCAGTACTTC.

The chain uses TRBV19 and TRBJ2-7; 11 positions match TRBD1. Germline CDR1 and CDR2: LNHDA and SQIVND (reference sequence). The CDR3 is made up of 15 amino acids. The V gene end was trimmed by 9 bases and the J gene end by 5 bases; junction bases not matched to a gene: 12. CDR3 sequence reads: CASGDLDRGLHEQYF. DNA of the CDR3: TGTGCCAGCGGCGACCTGGACAGGGGGCTACACGAGCAGTACTTC.

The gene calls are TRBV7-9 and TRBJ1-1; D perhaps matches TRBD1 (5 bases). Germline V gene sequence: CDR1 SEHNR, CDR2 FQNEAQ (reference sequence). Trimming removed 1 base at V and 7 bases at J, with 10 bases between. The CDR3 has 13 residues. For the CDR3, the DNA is TGTGCCAGCAGCTTAGGGGGCCGACTTGAAGCTTTCTTT. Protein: CASSLGGRLEAFF.

The CDR3 coding sequence is TGTGCCAGCAGTCCTGACAGTGAGTACGAGCAGTACTTC. Translating it yields CASSPDSEYEQYF. The chain joins TRBV6-5 to TRBJ2-7, with D tentatively TRBD1 (5 bases). Germline CDR1 reads MNHEY; CDR2 reads SVGAGI. The CDR3 is 13 amino acids. V was clipped by 5 bases and J by 4 bases, with 12 bases between them.

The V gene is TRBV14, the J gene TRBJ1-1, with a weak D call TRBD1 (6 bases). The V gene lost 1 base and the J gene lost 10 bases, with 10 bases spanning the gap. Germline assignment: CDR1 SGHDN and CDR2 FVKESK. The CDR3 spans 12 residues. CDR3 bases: TGTGCCAGCAGCCAAGGGGGGCGAAGAGCTTTCTTT. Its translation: CASSQGGRRAFF.